A single sample is the source of the 9 T cell receptor beta chains below, sequenced in a study of identifying expanded T cells in peripheral blood. The data were produced by immunoSEQ multiplex PCR, yet TCRdb's version contains in-frame clones alone and is incomplete. This table holds roughly 92,000 clones, around nine tenths found once. Sequencing was performed on blood. These receptors originate from a person aged 18 to 70 in good health.

V and J are TRBV7-2 and TRBJ1-3, with no clear D. This CDR3 region has 15 residues. CDR1 is SGHTA, CDR2 FQGNSA, per germline. With 5 bases removed from V and 1 base from J, the gap between germline ends came to 12 bases. The CDR3 DNA follows: TGTGCCAGCAGCCCGCGACCGATATCTGGAAACACCATATATTTT. Translated: CASSPRPISGNTIYF.

This rearrangement joins TRBV19 to TRBJ1-2; TRBD1 agrees at 12 bases. Germline-derived CDR1 and CDR2 are LNHDA and SQIVND (reference sequence). The CDR3 extends over 14 amino acids. Germline trimming cut 7 bases from V and 4 bases from J; bases unmatched to any gene: 4. The CDR3 region is CASNRDRGLYGYTF. CDR3 DNA sequence: TGTGCCAGTAACCGGGACAGGGGGCTCTATGGCTACACCTTC.

The CDR3 loop reads CASSLKGFGNTEAFF. CDR3 sequence (DNA): TGTGCCAGCAGTCTCAAGGGGTTTGGGAACACTGAAGCTTTCTTT. The chain couples TRBV6-6 to TRBJ1-1; the D gene is possibly TRBD1 (5 bases). CDR1 and CDR2 from the germline V gene are MNHNY and SVGAGI (reference sequence). The CDR3 length is 15 residues. V was shortened by 5 bases and J by 1 base, with 14 bases between the two germline ends.

V is TRBV4-1 and J is TRBJ1-6; perhaps TRBD1 as D (5 bases). The CDR3 totals 15 residues. CDR1 MGHRA and CDR2 YSYEKL come from the germline V gene. V lost 0 bases to trimming and J lost 9 bases, with 12 bases between them. CDR3 loop: CASSQDGQGTSPLHF. The CDR3 nucleotides are TGCGCCAGCAGCCAAGATGGGCAGGGTACTTCACCCCTCCACTTT.

The chain combines TRBV5-1 with TRBJ2-5; tentatively, D is TRBD1 (5 bases). This CDR3 has 15 amino acids. CDR1 and CDR2 (germline): SGHRS, YFSETQ. V dropped 0 bases and J dropped 5 bases, with 14 bases sitting between them. This chain's CDR3 is CASSLASGIYETQYF. CDR3 bases: TGCGCCAGCAGCTTGGCGTCAGGGATCTATGAGACCCAGTACTTC.

J is TRBJ2-2 and V is TRBV12-5, with 8 bases lining up with TRBD1. With 1 base clipped from V and 8 bases from J, the junction kept 18 bases outside the gene matches. Germline lookup yields CDR1 LGHNT and CDR2 FRNRAP. The CDR3 totals 19 residues. The CDR3 sequence is CASGLEWTGRRELPGELFF. The CDR3 DNA reads as TGTGCTAGTGGTTTGGAGTGGACAGGGAGAAGGGAGTTACCGGGGGAGCTGTTTTTT.

This clone has a single count. This chain links TRBV2 with TRBJ1-1, with a possible D match to TRBD1 (6 bases). The CDR3 is 15 residues long. Trimming cost V 0 bases and J 3 bases, with 11 bases left between them. Germline V gene sequence: CDR1 SNHLY, CDR2 FYNNEI. The DNA for the CDR3 is TGTGCCAGCAGTGAAGCGAGGGGGAGGGACACTGAAGCTTTCTTT. Residues: CASSEARGRDTEAFF.

This chain joins TRBV9 and TRBJ1-1; D might be TRBD1 (6 bases). The germline V gene has CDR1 SGDLS and CDR2 YYNGEE. V lost 10 bases, J lost 2 bases, and 21 bases lay in between. This CDR3 region has 15 residues. Written as DNA, the CDR3 is TGTGCCGGGGCCATTGGACAGCTAAGAAACACTGAAGCTTTCTTT. Residues: CAGAIGQLRNTEAFF.

The chain has TRBV6-5 and TRBJ2-2; a possible D gene is TRBD1 (6 bases). Germline lookup yields CDR1 MNHEY and CDR2 SVGAGI. The CDR3 is 14 residues long. V was shortened by 6 bases and J by 4 bases, with 12 bases between the two germline ends. The CDR3 DNA follows: TGTGCCAGCAGGGAGGACAGCCTCACCGGGGAGCTGTTTTTT. Protein: CASREDSLTGELFF.